This T cell receptor beta chain was profiled in a study of blood T cell repertoires in COVID-19. Whole-study context: PBMCs, B-cell-depleted T cells, or T cells were the source of the cDNA or gDNA that made up the material.

As handled by the study authors: Quantification of nucleated cells was approximated via reference gene primer amplification. Libraries were prepared by immunoSEQ multiplex PCR; TCRdb keeps only in-frame clonotypes and omits some of them. V and J calls and clone size come straight from that table; D and trimming were deduced from the DNA. This table holds some 530,000 clones, approximately 86% found once. Each participant's cohort was designated according to participant-reported clinical history. CDR3 length equals 18 residues. The V gene lost 1 base and the J gene lost 2 bases, with 15 bases spanning the gap. Germline loops: CDR1 SGHDN, CDR2 FVKESK.

The chain couples TRBV14 to TRBJ1-6; D gene unclear. Sequencing was performed on PBMCs or T cells enriched from blood (not recorded which). This sequence originates from a woman aged 55 to 70 who had recovered from COVID-19. The CDR3 DNA reads TGTGCCAGCAGCCAAGGAGAAGTCCTGCGCGCCTATAATTCACCCCTCCACTTT. Residues: CASSQGEVLRAYNSPLHF.